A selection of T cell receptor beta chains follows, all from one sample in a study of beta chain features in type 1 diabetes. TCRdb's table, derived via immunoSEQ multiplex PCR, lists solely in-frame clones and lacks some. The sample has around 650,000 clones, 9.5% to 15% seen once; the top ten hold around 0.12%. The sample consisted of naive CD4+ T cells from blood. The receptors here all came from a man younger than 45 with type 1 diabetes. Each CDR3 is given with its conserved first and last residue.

CDR3aa: CASSVGQYNSPLHF
v_gene: TRBV25-1
j_gene: TRBJ1-6

CDR3aa: CSGTAWDGRDTQYF
v_gene: TRBV29-1
j_gene: TRBJ2-3

CDR3aa: CASSGQTYEQYF
v_gene: TRBV2
j_gene: TRBJ2-7

CDR3aa: CSVAPQGHEQYF
v_gene: TRBV29-1
j_gene: TRBJ2-7

CDR3aa: CASSPGQGNTGELFF
v_gene: TRBV11-3
j_gene: TRBJ2-2

CDR3aa: CASSSGQGATDTQYF
v_gene: TRBV28
j_gene: TRBJ2-3

CDR3aa: CASSLEPGLAGARYNEQFF
v_gene: TRBV11-2
j_gene: TRBJ2-1

CDR3aa: CSARGLEGLYF
v_gene: TRBV20-1
j_gene: TRBJ2-7

CDR3aa: CASSRTLGETQYF
v_gene: TRBV4-1
j_gene: TRBJ2-5

CDR3aa: CASSSGLLVGYGYTF
v_gene: TRBV6-5
j_gene: TRBJ1-2

CDR3aa: CASSIAYDRVSTDTQYF
v_gene: TRBV19
j_gene: TRBJ2-3

CDR3aa: CATSRVSSSYNEQFF
v_gene: TRBV15
j_gene: TRBJ2-1

CDR3aa: CAISEGHSNTEAFF
v_gene: TRBV10-3
j_gene: TRBJ1-1

CDR3aa: CASSIRASTDTQYF
v_gene: TRBV19
j_gene: TRBJ2-3

CDR3aa: CASSSLYNTIYF
v_gene: TRBV28
j_gene: TRBJ1-3

CDR3aa: CASRMALSGEKLFF
v_gene: TRBV11-2
j_gene: TRBJ1-4

CDR3aa: CASSDRYNEQFF
v_gene: TRBV2
j_gene: TRBJ2-1